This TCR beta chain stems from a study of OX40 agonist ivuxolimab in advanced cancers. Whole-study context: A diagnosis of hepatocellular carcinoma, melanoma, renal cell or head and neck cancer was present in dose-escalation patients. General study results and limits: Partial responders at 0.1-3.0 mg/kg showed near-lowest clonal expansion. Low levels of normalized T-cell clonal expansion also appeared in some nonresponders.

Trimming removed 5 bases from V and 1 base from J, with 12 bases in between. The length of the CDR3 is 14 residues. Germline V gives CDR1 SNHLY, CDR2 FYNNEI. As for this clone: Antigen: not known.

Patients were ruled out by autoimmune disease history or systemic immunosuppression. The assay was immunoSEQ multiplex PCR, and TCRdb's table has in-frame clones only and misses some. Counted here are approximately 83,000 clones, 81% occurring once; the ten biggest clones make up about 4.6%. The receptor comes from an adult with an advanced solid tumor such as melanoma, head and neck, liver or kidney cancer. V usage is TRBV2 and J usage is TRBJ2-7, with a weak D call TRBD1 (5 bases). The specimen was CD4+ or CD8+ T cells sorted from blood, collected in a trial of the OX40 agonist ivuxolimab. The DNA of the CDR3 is TGTGCCAGCAGTCAGGACAACCTTTCCTACGAGCAGTACTTC. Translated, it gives CASSQDNLSYEQYF. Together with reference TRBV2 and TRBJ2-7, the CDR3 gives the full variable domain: EPEVTQTPSHQVTQMGQEVILRCVPISNHLYFYWYRQILGQKVEFLVSFYNNEISEKSEIFDDQFSVERPDGSNFTLKIRSTKLEDSAMYFCASSQDNLSYEQYFGPGTRLTVT.